These 14 T cell receptor beta chains share one sample of origin, sequenced in a study of cytomegalovirus exposure and HLA in healthy donors. PCR amplification relied on 60 Vbeta primers (plus 13 Jbeta primers). Repertoires were generated with immunoSEQ multiplex PCR, while TCRdb's copy carries only in-frame clones and drops some. The listing contains 150,000 to 250,000 clones. Sequenced material: PBMCs. All receptors come from a boy younger than 18 in good health and CMV-seronegative.

The rearrangement uses TRBV7-6 and TRBJ1-1; D is perhaps TRBD1 (5 bases). The CDR3 sequence is 16 residues long. Looked up from germline, CDR1 is SGHVS and CDR2 is FNYEAQ. V lost 5 bases to trimming and J lost 5 bases, with 21 bases between them. DNA for the CDR3: TGTGCCAGCAGCCCCTCTGCGGGGACGGGTTTGACTGAAGCTTTCTTT. Its translation is CASSPSAGTGLTEAFF.

The chain is built from TRBV13 and TRBJ2-7, with a weak D call TRBD1 (6 bases). The CDR3 has 14 residues. Trimming stripped 5 bases from V and 2 bases from J, with 13 bases between. CDR1 PRHDT and CDR2 FYEKMQ come from the germline V gene (reference sequence). The DNA for the CDR3 is TGTGCCAGCAGCCCGAGACAGGACCCCTACGAGCAGTACTTC. It encodes CASSPRQDPYEQYF.

This chain links TRBV5-1 with TRBJ2-5, with 10 positions matching TRBD2. The CDR3 length is 15 residues. The V gene's germline CDR1 is SGHRS and CDR2 YFSETQ. V dropped 4 bases and J dropped 2; count of bases not matched to a gene: 5. In DNA form, the CDR3 reads TGCGCCAGCAGCGTGGCACTAGCGGGGCAAGAGACCCAGTACTTC. Its protein product is CASSVALAGQETQYF.

This chain uses TRBV9 with TRBJ1-1; possible D gene TRBD1, 6 bases. This CDR3 spans 13 amino acids. Trimming removed 3 bases from V and 1 base from J, with 7 bases in between. Per germline, CDR1 SGDLS and CDR2 YYNGEE. CDR3 DNA: TGTGCCAGCAGCGGGACAGAGAACACTGAAGCTTTCTTT. Amino acids: CASSGTENTEAFF. The full variable domain, with the rest looked up from reference TRBV9 and TRBJ1-1, is DSGVTQTPKHLITATGQRVTLRCSPRSGDLSVYWYQQSLDQGLQFLIQYYNGEERAKGNILERFSAQQFPDLHSELNLSSLELGDSALYFCASSGTENTEAFFGQGTRLTVV.

The rearrangement joins TRBV9 to TRBJ2-3, with 10 bases identical to TRBD2. CDR3 length: 16 residues. The J segment lost 2 bases and the V segment lost 4 bases, leaving 7 bases of the junction unmatched. Germline CDR1 reads SGDLS; CDR2 reads YYNGEE. DNA for the CDR3: TGTGCCAGCAGCTCCAGGACTAGCGGTTCCACAGATACGCAGTATTTT. Protein: CASSSRTSGSTDTQYF.

V is TRBV7-9 and J is TRBJ1-4; 7 positions agree with TRBD1. Germline CDR1 reads SEHNR; CDR2 reads FQNEAQ (reference sequence). The ends lost 5 bases at V and 4 bases at J; junction bases unmatched: 7. The CDR3 consists of 15 residues. CDR3 residues: CASSPLGQINEKLFF. The CDR3 DNA reads as TGTGCCAGCAGCCCTTTGGGACAGATTAATGAAAAACTGTTTTTT.

V usage is TRBV9 and J usage is TRBJ1-2, with D possibly matching TRBD1 (5 bases). Trimming left V 0 bases short and J 1 base short, with 10 bases between. This CDR3 is 15 amino acids long. The germline V gene has CDR1 SGDLS and CDR2 YYNGEE. CDR3: CASSVGQTSNYGYTF. As DNA, the CDR3 is TGTGCCAGCAGCGTAGGACAGACCAGTAACTATGGCTACACCTTC.

With respect to this clone: Sequence at one end of the junction differs from germline and may be a read error. This sequence joins TRBV9 and TRBJ1-1; D gene unclear. CDR1 and CDR2 from the germline V gene are SGDLS and YYNGEE. The CDR3 is 12 residues long. The CDR3 DNA reads TGTGCCAGCAGCGACGGTGGCACTAAAGCTTTCTTT. The encoded protein is CASSDGGTKAFF.

The chain combines TRBV28 with TRBJ2-4; 9 bases map to TRBD2. V was clipped by 6 bases and J by 4 bases; unmatched bases: 10. The germline gives CDR1 MDHEN, CDR2 SYDVKM. The CDR3 is 16 amino acids. CDR3: CASRHLRGGTKNIQYF. The CDR3 DNA sequence: TGTGCCAGCAGGCACCTGCGGGGGGGAACTAAAAACATTCAGTACTTC.

This chain links TRBV11-2 with TRBJ2-5; TRBD2 matches at 8 bases. Per the germline V gene, CDR1 is SGHAT and CDR2 is FQNNGV. The CDR3 sequence is 15 residues long. J gave up 5 bases and V 5 bases, and 10 bases lay outside the gene matches. In nucleotides, the CDR3 is TGTGCCAGCAGCGACGGGGGGGCATATTGGGAGACCCAGTACTTC. This translates into CASSDGGAYWETQYF.

This chain connects TRBV7-2 to TRBJ1-2; 7 bases align to TRBD1. This CDR3 spans 15 amino acids. Germline V lookup: CDR1 SGHTA, CDR2 FQGNSA. The ends lost 5 bases at V and 5 bases at J; junction bases unmatched: 11. CDR3 region: CASSLSGGQRYGYTF. The CDR3 DNA reads TGTGCCAGCAGCCTTAGCGGGGGACAGCGTTATGGCTACACCTTC.

The chain carries TRBV7-9 and TRBJ2-1; 7 bases align to TRBD2. This CDR3 contains 13 residues. Trimming at V came to 4 bases and at J to 8 bases, leaving 5 bases not matched to a gene. CDR1 is SEHNR, CDR2 FQNEAQ, per germline (reference sequence). As DNA, the CDR3 is TGTGCCAGCAGCTGGGGCGGGGGACATGAGCAGTTCTTC. Amino acids: CASSWGGGHEQFF. Filled out from reference TRBV7-9 and TRBJ2-1, the complete variable domain reads DTGVSQNPRHKITKRGQNVTFRCDPISEHNRLYWYRQTLGQGPEFLTYFQNEAQLEKSRLLSDRFSAERPKGSFSTLEIQRTEQGDSAMYLCASSWGGGHEQFFGPGTRLTVL.

The chain carries TRBV18 and TRBJ1-1; D uncertain. This CDR3 comprises 15 residues. CDR1 KGHSH and CDR2 LQKENI come from the germline V gene. V lost 3 bases and J lost 1, with 12 bases in between. CDR3 loop: CASSPLPTENTEAFF. The DNA for the CDR3 is TGTGCCAGCTCACCGCTACCAACAGAGAACACTGAAGCTTTCTTT.

The chain links TRBV4-1 to TRBJ1-1; D might be TRBD1 (5 bases). The CDR3 loop spans 16 amino acids. Per germline, CDR1 MGHRA and CDR2 YSYEKL. Deletions cut 1 base from V and 0 bases from J, with 12 bases between. CDR3: CASSQGEETVNTEAFF. Written as DNA, the CDR3 is TGCGCCAGCAGCCAAGGAGAAGAGACAGTGAACACTGAAGCTTTCTTT.